This TCR beta chain originates from a study of regulatory T cells in long-lasting Graves disease. Study-level background: Duration of antithyroid drug therapy among newly diagnosed Graves' patients was under 3 months. Study observations and caveats: Patients with persistent disease showed a bias toward TRBV28, TRBJ1-2 and TRBJ2-5.

This clonotype was seen at least ten times. Its antigen is still unknown. Indicated time point: newly diagnosed GD, antithyroid drugs for less than 3 months. RNA isolated from PBMCs was used to make the TCR library. The CDR3 is 13 residues long. V shed 0 bases and J shed 11 bases, with 14 bases lying between them. Germline-derived CDR1 and CDR2 are SGHRS and YFSETQ. Arm-PCR of CDR3 regions and iRepertoire HTBI primers were used to build TCR beta libraries. TCRdb analysed the multiplex PCR reads with MiXCR anew, one entry per CDR3 protein. The sample comprises about 500,000 distinct CDR3 sequences, about 12% of which are singletons, and roughly 9.3% rests with the top ten. These records were also assigned to another study, of T cells in Graves' hyperthyroidism and ophthalmopathy. That report adds: Most clonotypes that expanded in the thyroid above 0.001 also showed up in blood. Researchers report that a 13 V-J model separated ophthalmopathy from stable hyperthyroidism.

The gene calls are TRBV5-1 and TRBJ1-1; TRBD1 might be the D (6 bases). This material consisted of peripheral blood mononuclear cells (PBMCs), taken at new diagnosis, from a patient treated with antithyroid drugs. The clonotype was recovered from a woman in her twenties or thirties with Graves disease. The chain's CDR3 is CASSLDRADVAFF. The CDR3 nucleotides are TGCGCCAGCAGCTTGGACAGGGCGGACGTTGCTTTCTTT.